This T cell receptor beta chain was found in a study of immune heterogeneity within non-small cell lung tumors. About the study: Tumors were classified as 4 squamous cell carcinomas, 10 to 11 non-squamous carcinomas and 1 not otherwise specified. Findings of the study overall: Identical dominant CDR3 beta clonotypes were found recurring across a patient's tumor sites, along with site-unique high-frequency clones. Local tumor mutational burden and local T-cell repertoire clonality showed a moderate significant correlation, R around 0.34.

Multiplex PCR employing 32 V and 13 J primers generated amplicons of the TCR beta CDR3. TCRdb re-derived calls from the multiplex PCR reads in MiXCR, one entry per CDR3 protein. The table includes roughly 14,000 distinct CDR3 sequences, under 30% detected once. Germline V gene data show CDR1 as SGHVS and CDR2 as FNYEAQ. The V end was cut by 5 bases, the J end by 5 bases, with 12 bases between. CDR3 length: 14 residues. For each sample, template was around 600 ng of bulk tumor genomic DNA. During surgery, several far-apart biopsies were obtained from every primary tumor. It was patients with untreated, newly diagnosed non-small cell lung cancer who underwent curative surgery. Donor patients had newly diagnosed non-small cell lung cancer and were having surgery with curative intent. Within the sample, this clonotype is medium-sized. Its antigen is currently unknown.

The receptor comes from a man aged 40-49 years with non-small cell lung cancer. Specimen: lung tumor tissue. V and J are TRBV7-6 and TRBJ1-4; D perhaps matches TRBD1 (5 bases). As DNA, the CDR3 is TGTGCCAGCAGCGTTACAGGTCCGAATGAAAAACTGTTTTTT. Protein sequence: CASSVTGPNEKLFF.